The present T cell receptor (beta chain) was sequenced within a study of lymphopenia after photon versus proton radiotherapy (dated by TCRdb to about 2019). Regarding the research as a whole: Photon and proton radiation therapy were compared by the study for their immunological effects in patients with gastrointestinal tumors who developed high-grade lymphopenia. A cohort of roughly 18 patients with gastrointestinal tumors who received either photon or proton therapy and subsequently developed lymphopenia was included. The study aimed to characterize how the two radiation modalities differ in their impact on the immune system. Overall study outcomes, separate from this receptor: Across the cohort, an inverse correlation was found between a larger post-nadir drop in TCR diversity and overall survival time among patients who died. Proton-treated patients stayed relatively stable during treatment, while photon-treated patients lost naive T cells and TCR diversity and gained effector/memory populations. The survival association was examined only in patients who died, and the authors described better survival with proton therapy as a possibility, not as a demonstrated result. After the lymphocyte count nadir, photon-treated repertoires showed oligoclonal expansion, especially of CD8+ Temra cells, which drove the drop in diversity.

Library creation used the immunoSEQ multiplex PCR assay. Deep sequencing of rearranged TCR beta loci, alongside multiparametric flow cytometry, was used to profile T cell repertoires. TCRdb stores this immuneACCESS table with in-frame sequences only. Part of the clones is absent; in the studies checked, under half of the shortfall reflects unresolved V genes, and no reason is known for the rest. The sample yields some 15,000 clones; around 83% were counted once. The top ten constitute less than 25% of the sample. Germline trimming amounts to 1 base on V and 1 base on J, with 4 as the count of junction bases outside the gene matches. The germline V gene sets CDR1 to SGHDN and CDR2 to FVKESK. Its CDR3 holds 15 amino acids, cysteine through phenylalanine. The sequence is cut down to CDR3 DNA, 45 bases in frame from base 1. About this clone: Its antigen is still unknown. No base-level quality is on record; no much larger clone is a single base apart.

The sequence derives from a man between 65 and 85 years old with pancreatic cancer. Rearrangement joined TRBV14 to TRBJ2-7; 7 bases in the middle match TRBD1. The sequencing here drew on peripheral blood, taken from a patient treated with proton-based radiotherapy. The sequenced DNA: TGTGCCAGCAGCCAAGGACAGGGTGGGTCCTACGAGCAGTACTTC. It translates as CASSQGQGGSYEQYF. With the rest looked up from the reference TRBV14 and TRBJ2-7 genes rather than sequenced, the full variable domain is EAGVTQFPSHSVIEKGQTVTLRCDPISGHDNLYWYRRVMGKEIKFLLHFVKESKQDESGMPNNRFLAERTGGTYSTLKVQPAELEDSGVYFCASSQGQGGSYEQYFGPGTRLTVT.